A single sample is the source of the 4 T cell receptor beta chains below, sequenced in a study of blood T cell repertoires in COVID-19. Produced via immunoSEQ multiplex PCR; TCRdb's table is partial and in-frame only. The repertoire holds approximately 210,000 clones, with over 75% as singletons. The sequenced sample consisted of peripheral blood. The receptors shown here come from a woman aged 40 to 50 with acute or convalescent COVID-19.

The CDR3 nucleotides are TGTGCCAGCAGCCGAGCAGGGGGCGGTTATCGAGAGACCCAGTACTTC. This sequence encodes CASSRAGGGYRETQYF. The chain employs TRBV5-4 and TRBJ2-5; 8 bases align to TRBD1. J lost 4 bases, V lost 4 bases, and 12 bases had no gene match. Germline CDR1 SGHNT, CDR2 YYREEE (reference sequence). The CDR3 is made up of 16 amino acids.

The chain couples TRBV19 to TRBJ1-2; tentatively, D is TRBD1 (6 bases). Germline V gene lookup returns CDR1 LNHDA and CDR2 SQIVND (reference sequence). V dropped 0 bases and J dropped 2 bases, with 7 bases sitting between them. CDR3 size: 14 residues. The CDR3 region is CASSIDRGNYGYTF. The CDR3 nucleotides are TGTGCCAGTAGTATAGATAGGGGGAACTATGGCTACACCTTC.

The V and J genes are TRBV20-1 and TRBJ1-1; 7 nucleotides match TRBD1. This CDR3 is built from 11 residues. Germline CDR1 and CDR2: DFQATT and SNEGSKA (reference sequence). This CDR3 reads CIGGEGARAFF. DNA for the CDR3: TGCATCGGGGGTGAGGGGGCGCGGGCTTTCTTT.

This clone was observed once. The chain has TRBV12-5 and TRBJ2-3, with 14 bases fitting TRBD2. CDR1 LGHNT and CDR2 FRNRAP come from the germline V gene. The CDR3 length is 16 residues. Unmatched junction bases numbered 2, after V lost 1 base and J lost 5 bases. The chain's CDR3 is CASGLGLAGGQDTQYF. The CDR3 coding sequence is TGTGCTAGTGGTTTGGGACTAGCGGGGGGGCAAGATACGCAGTATTTT.